This TCR beta chain was recorded in a study of PD-L1 blockade in urothelial cancer (dated by TCRdb to about 2017). General notes on the study: Every patient began therapy in 2014 and was given atezolizumab 1,200 mg intravenously every 3 weeks. About 85% of the roughly 29 patients were identified as males with urothelial cancer of bladder origin, and a prior smoking history was reported by 18 of 29 patients. Patients had an ECOG performance status of 0 or 1 and had received between 0 and 3 prior chemotherapy regimens. Blood samples were analyzed at 3 weeks after treatment start (second dose) and at 6 weeks after treatment start. Blood samples gave median yields of about 150,000 T cells and more than 80,000 unique TCRs, along with a median clonality of approximately 0.08. An exploratory multi-omic analysis was conducted of the somatic, immune and clinical correlates of response to PD-L1 blockade with atezolizumab in urothelial cancer. Pretreatment tumor samples, along with matched peripheral blood serially collected before and after atezolizumab treatment, were subjected to TCR sequencing. Progression-free survival longer than 6 months counted as durable clinical benefit, and TCR features were additionally tested against both progression-free and overall survival. In the same patients, whole exome sequencing and RNA sequencing of pretreatment tumors were performed in addition to TCR sequencing. Durable clinical benefit was achieved by nine patients and was not achieved by 20 patients. Some 30 patients had pretreatment blood TCR-seq, about 25 had at least one posttreatment blood collection, and about 25 had tumor TCR-seq. Results and caveats for the whole study, not just this receptor: Because the sample size was small (n ≈ 27) and many exploratory analyses were performed, the results are intended to be hypothesis-generating. At 3 weeks after the start of treatment, tumor-associated TCR clones in peripheral blood had expanded more in patients with durable benefit (n ≈ 22, p = 0.022). Improved progression-free and overall survival was found to be associated with pretreatment peripheral blood TCR clonality below the median.

Turning to this clone: The target of this receptor is not known. No per-base quality is available; no much larger clone lies one base away.

The sample's time point label, decoded: peripheral blood 6 weeks after treatment start. A total of some 30 patients with locally advanced or metastatic urothelial carcinoma, treated at Memorial Sloan Kettering on a trial protocol, made up the cohort. Peripheral blood mononuclear cells were collected from each patient pretreatment and during treatment, giving between 1 and 8 total time points per patient. The Qiagen DNeasy Blood extraction kit was used to purify genomic DNA from total PBMCs and tumor samples. PBMCs were collected pretreatment and during treatment and were isolated and stored as previously described. To estimate absolute template abundance from read counts, synthetic TCR analog templates were spiked into each PCR. Using the immunoSEQ assay, TCRbeta CDR3 regions were amplified from genomic DNA with bias-controlled V and J gene primers. Sequencing of rearranged TCRbeta segments was performed at approximately 20X coverage. Turning to the authors' computational methods: Sequencing errors were corrected by clustering and CDR3s were annotated against IMGT to assign V, D and J genes. Downstream analyses used only productive TCRbeta rearrangements and left out out-of-frame or stop-codon sequences. Clonality was calculated as one minus the Shannon entropy normalized by the log of the number of unique productive sequences. Clones differing between time points or between blood and tumor were identified using Fisher's exact test with Benjamini-Hochberg correction, with an adjusted p below 0.01 applied as the threshold. TCRdb stores this immuneACCESS table with in-frame sequences only. Part of the clones is absent; in the studies checked, under half of the shortfall reflects unresolved V genes, and no reason is known for the rest. D and trimming were read from the DNA, whereas the V and J calls and clone size are those reported in that table. This sample has 95,000 to 130,000 clones in its table, and around 89% of those were observed once. Under 2% of the sample comes from the top ten.

This clonotype originated in a man in his 60s with urothelial cancer. The sequenced sample was PBMCs, obtained around atezolizumab (anti-PD-L1) treatment.

CDR3 reads: CASSSAGSGTDTQYF. The nucleotides read TGTGCCAGCAGCTCCGCGGGGAGTGGGACAGATACGCAGTATTTT. The sequence joins TRBV7-3 to TRBJ2-3; D gene: possibly TRBD2, on 6 matching bases. The CDR3 runs 15 amino acids, cysteine and phenylalanine included. The retained sequence is limited to the CDR3, 45 bases, with the frame set at the first base. The germline V gene provides CDR1 SGHTA and CDR2 FQGTGA. V and J lose 4 bases and 3 bases, and a span of 14 bases separates them.